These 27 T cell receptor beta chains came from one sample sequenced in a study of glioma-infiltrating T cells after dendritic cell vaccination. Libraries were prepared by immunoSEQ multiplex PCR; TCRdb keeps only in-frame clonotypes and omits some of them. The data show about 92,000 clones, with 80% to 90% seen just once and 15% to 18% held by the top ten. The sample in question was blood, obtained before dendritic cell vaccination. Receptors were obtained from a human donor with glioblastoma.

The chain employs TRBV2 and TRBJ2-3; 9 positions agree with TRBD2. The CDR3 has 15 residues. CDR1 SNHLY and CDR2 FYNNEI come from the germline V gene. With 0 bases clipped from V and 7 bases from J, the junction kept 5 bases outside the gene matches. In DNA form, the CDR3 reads TGTGCCAGCAGTGAAGCTGCGGGGGGGCTTTATACGCAGTATTTT. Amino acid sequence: CASSEAAGGLYTQYF.

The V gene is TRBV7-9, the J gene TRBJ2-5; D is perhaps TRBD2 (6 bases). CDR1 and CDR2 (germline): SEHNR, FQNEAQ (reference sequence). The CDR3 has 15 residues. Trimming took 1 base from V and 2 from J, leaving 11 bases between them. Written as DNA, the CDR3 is TGTGCCAGCAGCTTAGTGGGACTCCTACAAGAGACCCAGTACTTC. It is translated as CASSLVGLLQETQYF.

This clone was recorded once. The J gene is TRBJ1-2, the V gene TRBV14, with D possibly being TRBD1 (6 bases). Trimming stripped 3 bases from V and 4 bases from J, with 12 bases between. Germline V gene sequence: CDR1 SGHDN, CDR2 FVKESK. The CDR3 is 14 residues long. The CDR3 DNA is TGTGCCAGCAGCCACTACTCAGGGGCCTATGGCTACACCTTC. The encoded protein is CASSHYSGAYGYTF.

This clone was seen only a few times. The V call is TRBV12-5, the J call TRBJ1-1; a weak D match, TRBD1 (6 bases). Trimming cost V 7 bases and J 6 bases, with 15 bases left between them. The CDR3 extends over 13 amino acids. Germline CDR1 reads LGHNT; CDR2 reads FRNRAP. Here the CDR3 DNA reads TGTGCTAGTGCCCCGAGGGGGGGATCTGAAGCTTTCTTT. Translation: CASAPRGGSEAFF. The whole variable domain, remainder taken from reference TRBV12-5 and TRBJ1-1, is DARVTQTPRHKVTEMGQEVTMRCQPILGHNTVFWYRQTMMQGLELLAYFRNRAPLDDSGMPKDRFSAEMPDATLATLKIQPSEPRDSAVYFCASAPRGGSEAFFGQGTRLTVV.

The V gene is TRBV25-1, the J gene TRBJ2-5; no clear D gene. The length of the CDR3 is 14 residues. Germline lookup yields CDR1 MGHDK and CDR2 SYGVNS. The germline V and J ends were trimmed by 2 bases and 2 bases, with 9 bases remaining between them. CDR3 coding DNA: TGTGCCAGCAGTGAAAACCGAGATCAAGAGACCCAGTACTTC. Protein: CASSENRDQETQYF.

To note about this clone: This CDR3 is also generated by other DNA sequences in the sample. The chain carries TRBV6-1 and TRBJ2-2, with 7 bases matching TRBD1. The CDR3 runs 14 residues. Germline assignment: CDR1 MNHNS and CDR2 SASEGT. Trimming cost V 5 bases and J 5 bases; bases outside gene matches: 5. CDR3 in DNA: TGTGCCAGCAGTCGAACAGGGGAAACCGGGGAGCTGTTTTTT. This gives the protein CASSRTGETGELFF.

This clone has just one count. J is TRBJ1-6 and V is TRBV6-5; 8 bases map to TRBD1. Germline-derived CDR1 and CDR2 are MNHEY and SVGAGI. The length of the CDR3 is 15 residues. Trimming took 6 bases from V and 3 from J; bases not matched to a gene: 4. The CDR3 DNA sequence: TGTGCCAGCAGACTTGGACAGGGCTATAATTCACCCCTCCACTTT. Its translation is CASRLGQGYNSPLHF.

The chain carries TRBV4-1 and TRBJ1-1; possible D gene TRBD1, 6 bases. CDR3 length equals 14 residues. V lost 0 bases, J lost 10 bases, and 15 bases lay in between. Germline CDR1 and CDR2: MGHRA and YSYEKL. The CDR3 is CASSQEDRGLIAFF. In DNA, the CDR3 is TGCGCCAGCAGCCAAGAGGACAGAGGGCTAATAGCTTTCTTT.

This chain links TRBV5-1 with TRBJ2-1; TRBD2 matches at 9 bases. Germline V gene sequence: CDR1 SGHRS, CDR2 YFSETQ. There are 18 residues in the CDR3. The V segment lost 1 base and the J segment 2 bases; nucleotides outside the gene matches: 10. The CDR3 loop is CASSLWASGTIAYNEQFF. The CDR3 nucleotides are TGCGCCAGCAGCTTGTGGGCTAGCGGGACCATAGCCTACAATGAGCAGTTCTTC. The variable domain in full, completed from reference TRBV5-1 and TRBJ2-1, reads KAGVTQTPRYLIKTRGQQVTLSCSPISGHRSVSWYQQTPGQGLQFLFEYFSETQRNKGNFPGRFSGRQFSNSRSEMNVSTLELGDSALYLCASSLWASGTIAYNEQFFGPGTRLTVL.

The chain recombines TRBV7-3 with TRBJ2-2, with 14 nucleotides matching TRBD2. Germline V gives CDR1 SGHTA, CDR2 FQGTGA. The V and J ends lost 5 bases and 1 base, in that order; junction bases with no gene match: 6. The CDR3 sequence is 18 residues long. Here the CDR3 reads CASSPTSGRAENTGELFF. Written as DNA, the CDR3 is TGTGCCAGCAGCCCGACTAGCGGGAGGGCCGAGAACACCGGGGAGCTGTTTTTT.

The CDR3 sequence: CASSLLINYGYTF. Here the CDR3 DNA reads TGTGCCAGCAGTCTTTTAATAAACTATGGCTACACCTTC. This chain connects TRBV6-5 to TRBJ1-2; D not resolved. V lost 5 bases and J 2 bases, leaving 9 bases between the germline ends. The CDR3 covers 13 residues. Per germline, CDR1 MNHEY and CDR2 SVGAGI.

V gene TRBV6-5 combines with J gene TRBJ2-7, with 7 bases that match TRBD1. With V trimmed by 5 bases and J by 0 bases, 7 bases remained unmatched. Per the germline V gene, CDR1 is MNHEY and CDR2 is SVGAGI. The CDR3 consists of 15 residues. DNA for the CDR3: TGTGCCAGCAGTAATCCGGGACAGAGCTCCTACGAGCAGTACTTC. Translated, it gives CASSNPGQSSYEQYF.

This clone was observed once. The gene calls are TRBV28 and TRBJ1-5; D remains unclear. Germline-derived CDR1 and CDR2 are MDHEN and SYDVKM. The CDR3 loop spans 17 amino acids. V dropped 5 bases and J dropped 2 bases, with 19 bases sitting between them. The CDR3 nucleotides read TGTGCCAGCAGTATGTCCTACGGGTTACCAGGCAATCAGCCCCAGCATTTT. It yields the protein CASSMSYGLPGNQPQHF.

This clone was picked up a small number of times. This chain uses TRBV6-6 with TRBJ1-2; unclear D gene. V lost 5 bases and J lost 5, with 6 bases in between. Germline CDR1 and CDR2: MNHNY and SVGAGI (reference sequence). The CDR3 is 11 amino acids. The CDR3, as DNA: TGTGCCAGCAGTGTCCAATATGGCTACACCTTC. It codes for CASSVQYGYTF.

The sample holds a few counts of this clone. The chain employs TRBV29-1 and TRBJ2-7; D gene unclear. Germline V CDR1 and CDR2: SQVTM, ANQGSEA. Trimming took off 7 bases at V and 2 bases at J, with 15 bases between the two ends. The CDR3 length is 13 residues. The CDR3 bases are TGCAGCGCCCTTATGGCGGATACCTACGAGCAGTACTTC. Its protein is CSALMADTYEQYF.

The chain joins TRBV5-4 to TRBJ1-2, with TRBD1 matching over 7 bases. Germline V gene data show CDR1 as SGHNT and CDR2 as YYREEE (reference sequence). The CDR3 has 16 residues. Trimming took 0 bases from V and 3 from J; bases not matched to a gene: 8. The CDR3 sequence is CASSLGMTGLDYGYTF. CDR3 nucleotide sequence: TGTGCCAGCAGCTTGGGAATGACAGGGTTGGACTATGGCTACACCTTC.

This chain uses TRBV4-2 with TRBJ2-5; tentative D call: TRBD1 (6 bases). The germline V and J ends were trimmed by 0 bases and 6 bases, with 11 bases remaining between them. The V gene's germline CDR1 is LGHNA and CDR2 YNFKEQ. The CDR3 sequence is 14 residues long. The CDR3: CASSQDGGPKTQYF. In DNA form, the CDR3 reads TGTGCCAGCAGCCAAGATGGGGGCCCAAAGACCCAGTACTTC.

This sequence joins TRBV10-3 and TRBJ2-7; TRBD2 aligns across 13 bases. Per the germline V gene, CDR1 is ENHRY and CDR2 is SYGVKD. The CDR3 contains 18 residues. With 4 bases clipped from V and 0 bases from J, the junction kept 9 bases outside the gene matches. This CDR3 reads CAISVGLAGLRSSYEQYF. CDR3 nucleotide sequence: TGTGCCATCAGTGTGGGACTAGCGGGACTTAGAAGCTCCTACGAGCAGTACTTC.

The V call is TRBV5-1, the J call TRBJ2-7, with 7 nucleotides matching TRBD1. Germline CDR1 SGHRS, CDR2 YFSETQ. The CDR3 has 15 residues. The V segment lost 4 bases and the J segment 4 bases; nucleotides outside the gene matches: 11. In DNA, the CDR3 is TGCGCCAGCAGCATCAGACAGGGCCTTTTGTACGAGCAGTACTTC. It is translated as CASSIRQGLLYEQYF.

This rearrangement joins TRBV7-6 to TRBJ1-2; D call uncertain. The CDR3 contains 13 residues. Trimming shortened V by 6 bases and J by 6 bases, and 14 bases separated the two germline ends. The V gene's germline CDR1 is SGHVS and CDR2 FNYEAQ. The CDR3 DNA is TGTGCCAGCAGTTACAGCCGTGGGCATGGCTACACCTTC. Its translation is CASSYSRGHGYTF.

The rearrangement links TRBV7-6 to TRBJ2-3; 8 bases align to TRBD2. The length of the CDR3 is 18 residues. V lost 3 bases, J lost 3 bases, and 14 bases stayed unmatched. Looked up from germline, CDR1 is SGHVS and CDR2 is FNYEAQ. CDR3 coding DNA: TGTGCCAGCAGCTTTCGCGAATATACTAGCGGAGGAACAGATACGCAGTATTTT. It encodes CASSFREYTSGGTDTQYF.

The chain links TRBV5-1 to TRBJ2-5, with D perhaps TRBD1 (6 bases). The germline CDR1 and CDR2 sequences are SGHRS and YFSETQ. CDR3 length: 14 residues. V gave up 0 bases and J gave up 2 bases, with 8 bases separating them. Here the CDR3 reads CASSLGTEQETQYF. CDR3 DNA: TGCGCCAGCAGCTTGGGGACAGAGCAAGAGACCCAGTACTTC.

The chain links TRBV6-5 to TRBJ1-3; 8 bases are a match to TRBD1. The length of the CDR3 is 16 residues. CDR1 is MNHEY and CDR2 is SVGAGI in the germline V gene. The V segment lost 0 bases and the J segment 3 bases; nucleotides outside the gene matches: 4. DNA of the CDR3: TGTGCCAGCAGTTACTCTTCCGGGACAGGTGGAAACACCATATATTTT. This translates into CASSYSSGTGGNTIYF.

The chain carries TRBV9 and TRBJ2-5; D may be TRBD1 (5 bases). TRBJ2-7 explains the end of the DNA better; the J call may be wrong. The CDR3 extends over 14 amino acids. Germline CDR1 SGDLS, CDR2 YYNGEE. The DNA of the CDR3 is TGTGCCAGCAGCGTTACAGGATCTACCTACGAGCAGTACTTC. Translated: CASSVTGSTYEQYF.

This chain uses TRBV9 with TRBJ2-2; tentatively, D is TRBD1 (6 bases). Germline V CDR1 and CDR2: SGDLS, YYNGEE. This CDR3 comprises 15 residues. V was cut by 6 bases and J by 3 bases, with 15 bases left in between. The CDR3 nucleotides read TGTGCCAGCATGGGGGCCACGCGGGACACCGGGGAGCTGTTTTTT. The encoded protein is CASMGATRDTGELFF.

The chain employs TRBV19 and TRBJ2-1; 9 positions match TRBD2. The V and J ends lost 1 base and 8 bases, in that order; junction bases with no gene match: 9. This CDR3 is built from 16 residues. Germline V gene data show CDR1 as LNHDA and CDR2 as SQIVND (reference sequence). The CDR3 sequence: CASSIVGGGAGYEQFF. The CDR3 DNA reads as TGTGCCAGTAGTATAGTTGGCGGGGGGGCTGGTTATGAGCAGTTCTTC.

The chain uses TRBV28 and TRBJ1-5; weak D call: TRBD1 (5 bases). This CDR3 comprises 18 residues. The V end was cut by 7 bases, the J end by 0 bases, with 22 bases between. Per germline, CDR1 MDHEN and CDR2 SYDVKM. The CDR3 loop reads CASTPFGGPSYSNQPQHF. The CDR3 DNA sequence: TGTGCCAGCACCCCCTTCGGGGGACCCAGTTATAGCAATCAGCCCCAGCATTTT.